Listed below are T cell receptor beta chains from one sample, sequenced in a study of tumor-infiltrating lymphocytes in primary liver carcinoma. Each CDR3 protein is one row after TCRdb ran MiXCR on the multiplex PCR reads. The sample comprises 300,000 to 350,000 distinct CDR3 sequences, less than 65% of which are singletons, and roughly 6.5% rests with the top ten. Sequencing used peripheral blood. The receptors originated from a man aged 35-49 years with primary liver carcinoma and hepatitis B virus infection. The CDR3 runs from the conserved cysteine through the conserved F or W. The D gene is left open where the match is weak. Clone size is shown for a subset of rows, as once, few, many or a class of expanded clone.

TGTGCCAGCAGCCAAGATAATCGACTAGCGGGAGGGGCGGATACGCAGTGTTTT | CASSQDNRLAGGADTQCF | TRBD2 | TRBJ2-3 | - | TRBV4-2
TGTGCCAGCAGCTTTCCCGGGAGGGGAGGCGCTGGGCCCAACGTCCTGACTTTC | CASSFPGRGGAGPNVLTF | TRBD2 | TRBJ2-6 | - | TRBV5-4
TGCGCCAGCAGCCAAGATCATGAGGGATGGCAGCCCCAGCATTTT | CASSQDHEGWQPQHF | - | TRBJ1-5 | few | TRBV4-3
TGTGCCAGCATCTCCAGGACAGGGGGCATTGGGGAGCTGTTTTTT | CASISRTGGIGELFF | TRBD1 | TRBJ2-2 | - | TRBV5-4
TGTGCGAGCAGCTTAGATGGGGGCTGGGAGACCCGGTACTTC | CASSLDGGWETRYF | - | TRBJ2-5 | once | TRBV11-2
TGTGCCAGCAGTTACAGGCTGGAAAACTATGGCTACACCTTC | CASSYRLENYGYTF | - | TRBJ1-2 | - | TRBV6-5
TGCAGCGTCGGACAGGGGGCAAACACTGAAGCTTTCTTT | CSVGQGANTEAFF | TRBD1 | TRBJ1-1 | - | TRBV29-1
TGTGCCAGCAGTGCAAAGAAGGACAGGGGGCGAAATGAGCAGTTCTTC | CASSAKKDRGRNEQFF | TRBD1 | TRBJ2-1 | - | TRBV25-1
TGTGCCATCAGTGAGCCGGACTCACCGGCGCAGTATTTT | CAISEPDSPAQYF | - | TRBJ2-3 | few | TRBV10-3
TGTGCCAGCAGCTTAGTACTGAGCGGGAGGAATCCTACCGAGCAGTACTTC | CASSLVLSGRNPTEQYF | TRBD2 | TRBJ2-7 | - | TRBV7-9
TGTGCCAGCAGTGACGGCGGGAGTGCGGACGAGCAGTACTTC | CASSDGGSADEQYF | TRBD2 | TRBJ2-7 | - | TRBV6-1
TGTGCCAGCAGCCCCCTTGTCGGGACAGGTCCTTCCGGGGCTATCTTT | CASSPLVGTGPSGAIF | TRBD1 | TRBJ1-1 | - | TRBV11-1
TGTGCCAGCAGCTTTTGGCTTGTCCGCAATGAGCAGTTCTTC | CASSFWLVRNEQFF | - | TRBJ2-1 | - | TRBV7-8
TGCAGCGTTGAGCGGGACAGGGGTACCGAGCAGTACTTC | CSVERDRGTEQYF | TRBD1 | TRBJ2-7 | many | TRBV29-1
TGCGCCAGCAGCTTTCTAGGCGGCCCAGCTGGCCACGAGCAGTACTTC | CASSFLGGPAGHEQYF | - | TRBJ2-7 | - | TRBV5-1
TGTGCCAGTAGCGCCAGGGGTTACACTGAAACTTTCTTT | CASSARGYTETFF | - | TRBJ1-1 | - | TRBV11-2